A selection of T cell receptor beta chains follows, all from one sample in a study of blood T cell repertoires in COVID-19. TCRdb's copy holds only in-frame clones and misses some; the assay was immunoSEQ multiplex PCR. The profile covers 200,000 to 250,000 clones, with about nine tenths appearing a single time and 3% to 4.5% taken by the ten largest. The material sequenced was PBMCs or T cells enriched from blood (not recorded which). These receptors all come from a woman aged 35 to 49 with acute COVID-19. Both conserved end residues are part of each CDR3.

cdr3_aa,v_call
CASSIYRGGTEAFF,TRBV19
CASSLDTTTEAFF,TRBV4-1
CASSESVGGRNQPQHF,TRBV25-1
CASSGGTGSNQPQHF,TRBV9
CATKTSGDTQYF,TRBV24-1
CASTWTEGNTEAFF,TRBV10-2
CASSELFGTEAFF,TRBV2
CSGQGAGTEAFF,TRBV29-1
CASSPRGDNYGYTF,TRBV7-3
CASTPVELSSYNEQFF,TRBV5-1
CATSDRSTSGSSYNEQFF,TRBV24-1
CASSSSGQGNYGYTF,TRBV7-8
CASSQSLDGGEAFF,TRBV4-3
CASSFGRAYEQYF,TRBV12-3/TRBV12-4
CASRVTGSGYTF,TRBV2
CASSFSDRDTQYF,TRBV12-3/TRBV12-4
CASSVVAGGPGELFF,TRBV9
CASRTGQGVYGYTF,TRBV19
CASSPTTTNEKLFF,TRBV5-1
CASLGRGGQETQYF,TRBV6-5
CASSYLGEVYNEQFF,TRBV6-5
CASSRESRGANTEAFF,TRBV4-2
CASSLVRQGLFNYGYTF,TRBV11-2
CASSDSLGGEKLFF,TRBV2
CASSPRLTGELFF,TRBV18
CASSLGVPGGVSPLRNEKLFF,TRBV7-6
CASSPRMNTGELFF,TRBV9
CASAPKVDTNNEQFF,TRBV27
CASSLGAGGQVGELFF,TRBV27
CASSRSGNTIYF,TRBV5-1
CASSLDLGTLYGYTF,TRBV11-2
CASTSNRYNEKLFF,TRBV27
CASSNRDSPAMNSPLHF,TRBV4-1
CASSLIMGATDTQYF,TRBV27
CASSAGGGQGGGYTF,TRBV9
CASSIRGLNLNMNTEAFF,TRBV19
CATRPRQQQPQHF,TRBV24-1
CASSAGTGLNEQFF,TRBV9
CASSYELAGAYNEQFF,TRBV6-5
CASSQGTAGRTEAFF,TRBV4-1
CASRPGLWDEKLFF,TRBV19
CASSLGRVRETQYF,TRBV5-1
CASSYLGLAGTNTGELFF,TRBV6-2/TRBV6-3
CASSIGGGNEQFF,TRBV19
CASSLTSGGRSYNEQFF,TRBV7-6
CSAAPTGSYEQYF,TRBV29-1
CASSLAPGGTDNF,TRBV7-2
CASSLGQVNTEAFF,TRBV4-1